The clone carrying this T cell receptor (beta chain) appeared a single time. This sample is drawn from a study of Ad26.COV2.S vaccination and SARS-CoV-2 variants. At the level of the study: Ad26.COV2.S was injected intramuscularly once or twice, 56 days apart.

The treatment here: over 15 received Ad26.COV2.S at low or high dose, single or two shots; about 5 received placebo; per-sample allocation not given. Sampling was performed 63 days after the first vaccine or placebo injection. TCRdb's copy holds only in-frame clones and misses some; the assay was immunoSEQ multiplex PCR. The sample lists hundreds of thousands of clones, about four fifths seen once, with roughly 7.4% in the top ten. V lost 5 bases, J lost 3 bases, and 14 bases lay in between. The CDR3 is made up of 15 amino acids. CDR1 SEHNR and CDR2 FQNEAQ come from the germline V gene (reference sequence).

Source: peripheral blood, taken in a trial of Ad26.COV2.S vaccine versus placebo. The gene calls are TRBV7-9 and TRBJ2-1; maybe TRBD1 (6 bases). This TCR was recovered from a person aged 18-65 years who received the Ad26.COV2.S COVID-19 vaccine or a placebo. The CDR3 reads CASSAPPGHYNEQFF. The DNA of the CDR3 is TGTGCCAGCAGCGCCCCTCCGGGACACTACAATGAGCAGTTCTTC.